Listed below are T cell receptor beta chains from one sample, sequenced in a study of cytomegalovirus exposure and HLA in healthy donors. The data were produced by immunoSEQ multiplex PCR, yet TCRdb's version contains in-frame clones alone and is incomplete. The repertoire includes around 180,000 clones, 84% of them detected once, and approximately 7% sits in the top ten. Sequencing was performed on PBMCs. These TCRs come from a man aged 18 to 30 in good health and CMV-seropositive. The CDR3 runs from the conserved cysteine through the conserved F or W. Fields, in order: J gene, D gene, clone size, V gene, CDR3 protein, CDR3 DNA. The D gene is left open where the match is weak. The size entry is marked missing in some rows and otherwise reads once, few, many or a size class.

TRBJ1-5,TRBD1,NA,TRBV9,CASSDRDRGYSNQPQHF,TGTGCCAGCAGCGATCGCGACAGGGGATATAGCAATCAGCCCCAGCATTTT
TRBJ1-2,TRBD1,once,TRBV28,CASSLPPGQGAGYGYTF,TGTGCCAGCAGCCTCCCTCCGGGACAGGGGGCCGGCTATGGCTACACCTTC
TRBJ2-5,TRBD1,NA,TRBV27,CASSPTGETQYF,TGTGCCAGCAGCCCGACAGGGGAGACCCAGTACTTC
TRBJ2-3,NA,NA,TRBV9,CASSVGGHRGADTQYF,TGTGCCAGCAGCGTTGGCGGGCACCGCGGCGCAGATACGCAGTATTTT
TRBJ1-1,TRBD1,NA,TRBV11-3,CASSSLDRGPNTEAFF,TGTGCCAGCAGCTCATTGGACAGGGGGCCGAACACTGAAGCTTTCTTT
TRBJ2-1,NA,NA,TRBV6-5,CASSRGTVSNNEQFF,TGTGCCAGCAGCCGGGGGACAGTATCGAACAATGAGCAGTTCTTC
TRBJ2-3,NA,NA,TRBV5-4,CASTGLGLSTDTQYF,TGTGCCAGCACCGGACTTGGACTTAGCACAGATACGCAGTATTTT
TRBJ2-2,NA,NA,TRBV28,CASSFSFTGTGGELFF,TGTGCCAGCAGTTTCTCCTTTACAGGGACGGGCGGGGAGCTGTTTTTT
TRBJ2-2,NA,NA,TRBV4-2,CASSRPHRLGSFDGELFF,TGTGCCAGCAGCCGACCACATCGACTAGGGAGTTTCGACGGGGAGCTGTTTTTT
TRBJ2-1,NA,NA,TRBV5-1,CASSLWQGTNEQFF,TGCGCCAGCAGCTTGTGGCAGGGTACGAATGAGCAGTTCTTC
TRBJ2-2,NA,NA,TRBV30,CAWSTGGQNTGELFF,TGTGCCTGGAGTACGGGGGGACAGAACACCGGGGAGCTGTTTTTT
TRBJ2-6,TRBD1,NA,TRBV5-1,CASSLGTGLANVLTF,TGCGCCAGCAGCTTGGGGACAGGGCTGGCCAACGTCCTGACTTTC
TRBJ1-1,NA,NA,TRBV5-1,CASSAQSLNTEAFF,TGCGCCAGCAGCGCACAGAGCTTGAACACTGAAGCTTTCTTT
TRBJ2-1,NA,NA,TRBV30,CAWSVGGDNEQFF,TGTGCCTGGAGTGTAGGGGGGGACAATGAGCAGTTCTTC
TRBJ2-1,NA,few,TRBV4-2,CASSRTGSNEQFF,TGTGCCAGCAGCCGAACAGGGAGCAATGAGCAGTTCTTC
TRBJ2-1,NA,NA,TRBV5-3,CARSPAWAEDRRAPDNEQFF,TGTGCCAGAAGTCCTGCCTGGGCTGAAGACAGGCGGGCTCCCGACAATGAGCAGTTCTTC
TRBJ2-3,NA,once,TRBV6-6,CASRQGALGGDTQYF,TGTGCCAGCAGACAAGGGGCCTTAGGGGGAGATACGCAGTATTTT
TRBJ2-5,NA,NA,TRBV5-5,CASSPITGFPWTQYF,TGTGCCAGCAGTCCCATCACAGGGTTCCCGTGGACCCAGTACTTC
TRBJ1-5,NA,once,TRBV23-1,CASSQLKRSYQPQHF,TGCGCCAGCAGTCAATTAAAGCGGTCTTATCAGCCCCAGCATTTT
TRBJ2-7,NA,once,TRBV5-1,CASSITGTYEQYF,TGCGCCAGCAGCATTACCGGTACCTACGAGCAGTACTTC
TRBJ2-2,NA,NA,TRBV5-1,CASSLRQGYTGELFF,TGCGCCAGCAGCTTGCGGCAGGGGTACACCGGGGAGCTGTTTTTT
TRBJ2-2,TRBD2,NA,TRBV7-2,CASSAEGLADSGELFF,TGTGCCAGCAGCGCAGAGGGACTAGCGGACTCCGGGGAGCTGTTTTTT
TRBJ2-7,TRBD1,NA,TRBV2,CASSVGQGVYEQYF,TGTGCCAGCAGTGTGGGACAGGGAGTCTACGAGCAGTACTTC
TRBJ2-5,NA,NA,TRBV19,CASKSRNTYQETQYF,TGTGCCAGTAAAAGCAGGAATACTTACCAAGAGACCCAGTACTTC
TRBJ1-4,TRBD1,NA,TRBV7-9,CASSLVTGGGGEKLFF,TGTGCCAGCAGCTTAGTAACAGGGGGCGGAGGTGAAAAACTGTTTTTT
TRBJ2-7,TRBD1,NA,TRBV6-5,CASSRDRAVNEQYF,TGTGCCAGCAGTCGAGACAGGGCAGTGAACGAGCAGTACTTC
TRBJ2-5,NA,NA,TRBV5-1,CASSLERGYQETQYF,TGCGCCAGCAGCTTGGAAAGAGGGTACCAAGAGACCCAGTACTTC
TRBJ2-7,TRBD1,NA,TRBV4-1,CASSQDQMGTGSSYEQYF,TGCGCCAGCAGCCAAGATCAGATGGGGACAGGAAGCTCCTACGAGCAGTACTTC
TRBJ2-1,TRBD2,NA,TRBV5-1,CASSTRTSGTSYNEQFF,TGCGCCAGCAGCACTCGGACTAGCGGGACCTCCTACAATGAGCAGTTCTTC
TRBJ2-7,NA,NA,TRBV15,CATSIGSNSYEQYF,TGTGCCACCAGCATCGGGTCCAACTCCTACGAGCAGTACTTC
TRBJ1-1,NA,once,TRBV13,CASSPSVNTEAFF,TGTGCCAGCAGCCCTAGCGTCAACACTGAAGCTTTCTTT
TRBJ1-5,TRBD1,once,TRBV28,CASSFDRGSGNQPQHF,TGTGCCAGCAGTTTCGACAGGGGATCGGGCAATCAGCCCCAGCATTTT
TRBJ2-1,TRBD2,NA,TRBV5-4,CASSLLADSSYNEQFF,TGTGCCAGCAGTCTACTAGCGGACAGCTCCTACAATGAGCAGTTCTTC
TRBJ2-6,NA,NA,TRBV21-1,CATEGQSISGANVLTF,TGTGCCACCGAGGGACAGTCAATCTCTGGGGCCAACGTCCTGACTTTC
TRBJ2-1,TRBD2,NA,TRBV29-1,CSVDLAGEGEQFF,TGCAGCGTTGACCTAGCGGGAGAGGGTGAGCAGTTCTTC
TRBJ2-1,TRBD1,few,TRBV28,CASSRDRPSWNEQFF,TGTGCCAGCAGTCGGGACAGACCTTCCTGGAATGAGCAGTTCTTC
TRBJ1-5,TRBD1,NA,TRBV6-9,CASSFGPGQGTAANQPQHF,TGTGCCAGCAGTTTTGGGCCGGGACAGGGGACTGCTGCGAATCAGCCCCAGCATTTT
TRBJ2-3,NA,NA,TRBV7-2,CASSLPPAGSQYF,TGTGCCAGCAGCTTACCCCCGGCGGGATCGCAGTATTTT
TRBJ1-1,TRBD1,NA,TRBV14,CASSPTDRGWAFF,TGTGCCAGCAGCCCGACGGACAGGGGTTGGGCTTTCTTT
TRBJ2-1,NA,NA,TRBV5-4,CASSLGSGEQFF,TGTGCCAGCAGCTTGGGGTCGGGTGAGCAGTTCTTC
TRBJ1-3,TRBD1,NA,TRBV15,CATSRETGGANTIYF,TGTGCCACCAGCAGAGAAACAGGGGGCGCGAACACCATATATTTT
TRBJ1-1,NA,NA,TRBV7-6,CASSLGAGTEAFF,TGTGCCAGCAGCTTAGGGGCGGGGACTGAAGCTTTCTTT
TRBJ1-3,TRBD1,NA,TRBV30,CAWSPRGTGNTIYF,TGTGCCTGGAGTCCCAGGGGGACTGGAAACACCATATATTTT
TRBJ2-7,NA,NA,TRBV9,CASSAGLATYEQYF,TGTGCCAGCAGCGCGGGACTTGCAACCTACGAGCAGTACTTC
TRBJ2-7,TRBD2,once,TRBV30,CAWRTGAGGPFYEQYF,TGTGCCTGGAGAACAGGAGCGGGAGGGCCGTTCTACGAGCAGTACTTC
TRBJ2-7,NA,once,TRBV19,CASTMGQEQYF,TGTGCCAGTACCATGGGCCAAGAGCAGTACTTC